This T cell receptor (beta chain) was found in a study of shared clonotypes between healthy human individuals (dated by TCRdb to about 2020). As for the study more broadly: A couple of women and a few men aged 18 to 49 years were included in the cohort. Per donor, three plates each were used for CD4 naive and CD4 memory, two for CD8 naive, and one for CD8 memory. To estimate repertoire size and how much clonotypes are shared between individuals, the study performed deep sequencing of blood TCR repertoires from a few healthy adults. Libraries were prepared and TCR repertoires were sequenced by different laboratories using diverse techniques, in order to increase sequencing depth and limit assay-specific biases. Between about 0.8 and 9 billion PBMCs per donor were obtained by leukapheresis.

Points the paper makes about the study in general: Even with the large sequencing depth, rarefaction of the sorted-subset datasets indicated that sequencing was incomplete. Based on pairwise subsampling, the degree of clonotype sharing among donors was expected to be affected by sequencing depth. When several donors were compared, the shared fraction of clonotypes was 5% to 6.5% for naive CD4, about 4% for naive CD8, roughly 2.5% for memory CD4, and 0.3% to 0.5% for memory CD8. The small number of donors limited the genetic and exposure-history diversity represented. Larger estimated clonotype richness was generally found for naive subsets than for memory subsets. Sampling was restricted to blood, and TCR repertoires in tissue are likely to differ from TCR repertoires in blood. Clonotypes shared by all four sorted-subset donors showed higher generation probabilities than non-shared clonotypes.

About this clone itself: Its antigen specificity is not known. No base-level quality is on record; no much larger clone is a single base apart.

CD8 naive samples were CD45RO-negative cells positively selected for CCR7, giving a CD45RA+CCR7+ population that excluded TemRA cells. Healthy HIV-negative adults with no recently reported acute infections or vaccinations were included as donors. Only Caucasian adults living in Nashville, Tennessee, USA were represented among the donors. Blood was collected by leukapheresis, and PBMCs were isolated by Ficoll-Histopaque density gradient centrifugation and then cryopreserved in liquid nitrogen vapor phase. Purity and quantity of every magnetically sorted T cell population were checked by analytical flow cytometry. From each sorted fraction, genomic DNA was isolated and quantified by UV absorbance on a Nanodrop 2000c. TCR CDR3 regions were amplified from genomic DNA by multiplex PCR using the deep immunoSEQ assay. Extracted genomic DNA from each cell subset was spread evenly across all wells of several immunoSEQ 96-well plates, with each plate serving as a replicate. Each replicate PCR for sorted subsets received roughly 0.2 ug genomic DNA, equal to around 32,000 T cell genomes. Purified libraries were measured with a Qubit 3.0 fluorometer, size-checked on a Bioanalyzer 2100, and measured again with the KAPA Library Quantification kit. Every immunoSEQ 96-well plate was sequenced on a separate single-read 150-cycle Illumina NextSeq 550 flow cell. From the authors' description of their analysis: Because only junctional sequences without quality scores were contained in the immunoSEQ output, filtering matching that applied to full-length reads could not be performed. To assign V/J genes and CDR3, sequences were annotated using PyIR, a Python wrapper for IgBLAST v1.9, with IMGT germline references. Reads were removed for weak V/J assignments (E-value above 1e-6), missing CDR3, stop codons, out-of-frame junctions, or ambiguous translated residues. V3J clonotypes were defined as sequences sharing the same inferred V gene, J gene, and CDR3 amino acid sequence. To compute the percentage overlap between repertoires, the number of shared unique clonotypes was divided by the size of the smaller repertoire. Three approaches were used to assess repertoire richness: RTK rarefaction, the Chao1 estimator, and Recon v2.1 estimates of unobserved clonotypes. OLGA was used to compute generation probabilities for all TCRbeta clonotypes that the gDNA method yielded from a handful of donors. What TCRdb holds here is the immuneACCESS table cut down to in-frame rearrangements. Part of the clones is not present; checked against another copy, under half of the missing clones reflect an unresolved V gene, and the others are unexplained. D and trimming were read from the DNA, whereas the V and J calls and clone size are those reported in that table. The sample yields about 1,900,000 clones; roughly 95% were counted once. 0.9% to 1.5% of the sample goes to the ten largest clones.

The cysteine opens and the phenylalanine closes a CDR3 of 16 amino acids. Just the 48-base CDR3 DNA is kept, in frame starting at base 1. At the junction V is shortened by 0 bases and J by 3 bases, with 15 bases in between. The germline V gene supplies CDR1 SGHDT and CDR2 YYEEEE. Recombination connected TRBV5-6 to TRBJ1-1; D gene: possibly TRBD1, on 5 matching bases. Sequenced sample: naive CD8+ T cells sorted from blood. The meaning of the sample's cell subset or site label: CD45RA+CCR7+. The sequence derives from a young man in good health. Here is the DNA: TGTGCCAGCAGCTTGGCAAGCGACAGCTTCTACACTGAAGCTTTCTTT. This sequence encodes CASSLASDSFYTEAFF.